The next 6 T cell receptor beta chains were all read from a single sample in a study of blood T cell repertoires in COVID-19. Repertoires were generated with immunoSEQ multiplex PCR, while TCRdb's copy carries only in-frame clones and drops some. Of 300,000 to 350,000 clones listed, approximately 88% were seen once; the top ten hold less than 6.5%. The sequenced material came from PBMCs or T cells enriched from blood (not recorded which). These receptors all come from a man aged 25 to 40 who had recovered from COVID-19.

This sequence joins TRBV5-4 and TRBJ2-1; 9 positions agree with TRBD1. The trim removed 4 bases at V and 7 bases at J, leaving 9 bases unmatched. The germline V gene has CDR1 SGHNT and CDR2 YYREEE (reference sequence). The CDR3 is 15 amino acids. CDR3 sequence (DNA): TGTGCCAGCAGCCTAGGGACAGGGTGGGAAAATGAGCAGTTCTTC. Translation: CASSLGTGWENEQFF.

This clone showed up just a few times. This sequence joins TRBV20-1 and TRBJ2-7, with 7 bases matching TRBD2. J lost 7 bases, V lost 6 bases, and 6 bases had no gene match. The CDR3 length is 11 residues. CDR1 is DFQATT, CDR2 SNEGSKA, per germline (reference sequence). CDR3 amino acids: CSAIRGEEQYF. The CDR3 coding sequence is TGCAGTGCGATCCGGGGGGAGGAGCAGTACTTC.

The rearrangement links TRBV11-2 to TRBJ2-7; 7 bases map to TRBD2. With 2 bases clipped from V and 5 bases from J, the junction kept 6 bases outside the gene matches. This CDR3 is built from 14 residues. The germline gives CDR1 SGHAT, CDR2 FQNNGV. The CDR3 region is CASSLWASGDEQYF. DNA for the CDR3: TGTGCCAGCAGCTTATGGGCTAGCGGAGACGAGCAGTACTTC. Looking up the rest from reference TRBV11-2 and TRBJ2-7 gives the full variable domain: EAGVAQSPRYKIIEKRQSVAFWCNPISGHATLYWYQQILGQGPKLLIQFQNNGVVDDSQLPKDRFSAERLKGVDSTLKIQPAKLEDSAVYLCASSLWASGDEQYFGPGTRLTVT.

For the CDR3, the DNA is TGTGCCAGCAGTTCGCCGGGGATTCCAGCAGAGCAGTACTTC. It translates to CASSSPGIPAEQYF. The gene calls are TRBV28 and TRBJ2-7; D may be TRBD2 (5 bases). This CDR3 has 14 residues. Germline V gene sequence: CDR1 MDHEN, CDR2 SYDVKM. V shed 4 bases and J shed 7 bases, with 17 bases lying between them. Supplemented by reference TRBV28 and TRBJ2-7, the full variable domain reads DVKVTQSSRYLVKRTGEKVFLECVQDMDHENMFWYRQDPGLGLRLIYFSYDVKMKEKGDIPEGYSVSREKKERFSLILESASTNQTSMYLCASSSPGIPAEQYFGPGTRLTVT.

The chain recombines TRBV7-9 with TRBJ1-2; 10 bases are shared with TRBD1. The V gene end was trimmed by 5 bases and the J gene end by 2 bases; junction bases not matched to a gene: 14. The CDR3 is 18 residues long. Germline V gene lookup returns CDR1 SEHNR and CDR2 FQNEAQ (reference sequence). CDR3 sequence (DNA): TGTGCCAGCAGCGGGACAGGACAGGGGGGTCCTTTCAACTATGGCTACACCTTC. It translates to CASSGTGQGGPFNYGYTF.

V usage is TRBV5-1 and J usage is TRBJ2-2; D ambiguous. Germline CDR1 is SGHRS and CDR2 is YFSETQ. The CDR3 runs to 12 residues. V dropped 0 bases and J dropped 7 bases, with 4 bases sitting between them. The CDR3: CASSLVVGELFF. CDR3 coding DNA: TGCGCCAGCAGCTTGGTAGTCGGGGAGCTGTTTTTT.